A selection of T cell receptor beta chains follows, all from one sample in a study of shared clonotypes between healthy human individuals. The method was immunoSEQ multiplex PCR; TCRdb's version includes in-frame clones alone and lacks a portion of them. Among roughly 500,000 clones, around 85% were seen once, and the ten largest hold approximately 11%. Source material: PBMCs. These receptors originate from a woman aged 35 to 49 in good health. Some clones in this sample may be carry-over from other donors' samples. Each CDR3 is given with its conserved first and last residue. The D gene is left open where the match is weak. For some rows the clone size is stated as once, few or many, or as a class when expanded; others skip it.

TRBJ1-4,-,TRBV21-1,-,TGTGCCAGCAGCAAAAGGGGGGGGACAGGGCGTGAAAAACTGTTTTTT,CASSKRGGTGREKLFF
TRBJ2-3,-,TRBV10-3,-,TGTGCCATCAGTGTCGAGGGGCGCACAGATACGCAGTATTTT,CAISVEGRTDTQYF
TRBJ2-7,TRBD1,TRBV5-1,-,TGCGCCAGCCGGGACAGGTACGGCGAGCAGTACTTC,CASRDRYGEQYF
TRBJ2-7,-,TRBV5-1,-,TGCGCCAGCGGGATGACAGGCTCCTACGAGCAGTACTTC,CASGMTGSYEQYF
TRBJ2-1,-,TRBV7-9,-,TGTGCCGGCAGCTTAGTTCCAGAGGCCTACAATGATCAGTTCTTC,CAGSLVPEAYNDQFF
TRBJ1-4,-,TRBV30,-,TGTGCCTGGGGAGAGGGACCTACTAATGAAAAACTGTTTTTT,CAWGEGPTNEKLFF
TRBJ2-7,-,TRBV7-9,-,TGTGCCAGCAGCTTAGGGGACGGGGTCTACGAGCAGTACTTC,CASSLGDGVYEQYF
TRBJ1-4,-,TRBV6-6,-,TGTGCCAGCAGTTACAGCAGAAATGAAAAACTGTTTTTT,CASSYSRNEKLFF
TRBJ1-1,-,TRBV7-9,once,TGTGCCAGCAGCCTCCCACCGGGGATGTCTGAAGCTTTCTTT,CASSLPPGMSEAFF
TRBJ2-5,-,TRBV29-1,-,TGCAGCGTTGTAGGGCACTCTATCGTGGAGACCCAGTACTTC,CSVVGHSIVETQYF
TRBJ1-4,-,TRBV11-2,-,TGTGCCAGCAGCTTCTTTGGCAGGAGCAATGAAAAACTGTTTTTT,CASSFFGRSNEKLFF
TRBJ2-7,-,TRBV7-6,-,TGTGCCAGCAGCCCCCCCCTAGCGCGTTACGAGCAGTACTTC,CASSPPLARYEQYF
TRBJ2-2,-,TRBV2,-,TGTGCCAGCAGTGATGAGGTTAACAACGAGCTGTTTTTT,CASSDEVNNELFF
TRBJ2-7,TRBD1,TRBV6-1,-,TGTGCCAGCAGTGAAGGAACGGGACAGGGAAAGACGTTCGAGCAGTACTTC,CASSEGTGQGKTFEQYF
TRBJ1-2,-,TRBV5-6,-,TGTGCCAGCAGCTTCGGGGATTACTATGGCTACACCTTC,CASSFGDYYGYTF
TRBJ2-2,TRBD1,TRBV6-5,-,TGTGCCAGCAGTTATACAGGGGAAAGAGGGGAGCTGTTTTTT,CASSYTGERGELFF
TRBJ2-3,TRBD1,TRBV29-1,once,TGCAGCGTTGAAGATGGGGACAGGACATACACAGATACGCAGTATTTT,CSVEDGDRTYTDTQYF
TRBJ1-1,-,TRBV19,-,TGTGCCAGTAGTATAAGCACTGTGAACACTGAAGCTTTCTTT,CASSISTVNTEAFF
TRBJ2-5,-,TRBV9,-,TGTGCCAGCAGCGTAGTCGCCCAGCAAGAGACCCAGTACTTC,CASSVVAQQETQYF
TRBJ2-5,-,TRBV15,few,TGTGCCACCAGCAGAGATCTCGCGAGTGTCGGGGAGACCCAGTACTTC,CATSRDLASVGETQYF
TRBJ2-1,TRBD2,TRBV28,-,TGTGCCAGCAGGCCCGGGACTAGCAGGAATGAGCAGTTCTTC,CASRPGTSRNEQFF
TRBJ2-6,TRBD1,TRBV10-3,once,TGTGCCATCAGTGACAGGTACAGGGGTGGGGCCAACGTCCTGACTTTC,CAISDRYRGGANVLTF
TRBJ1-2,-,TRBV11-2,-,TGTGCCAGCAGCTTAGATCTCTATGGCCACACCTTC,CASSLDLYGHTF
TRBJ2-3,TRBD1,TRBV2,-,TGTGCCAGCAGTCTCCGACAGGGGTTGACAGATACGCAGTATTTT,CASSLRQGLTDTQYF
TRBJ2-2,TRBD2,TRBV7-8,-,TGTGCCAGCAGCCCCGGGCTAGCGGGAGGGATCGACACCGGGGAGCTGTTTTTT,CASSPGLAGGIDTGELFF
TRBJ2-7,TRBD2,TRBV15,-,TGTGCCACCAAGGGCGGGAGGGCCCGTGGGGAGCAGTACTTC,CATKGGRARGEQYF
TRBJ1-5,-,TRBV7-8,-,TGTGCCAGCAGCGGAACCGGGACCTATTATAGCAATCAGCCCCAGCATTTT,CASSGTGTYYSNQPQHF
TRBJ2-1,-,TRBV15,-,TGTGCCACCAGCAGGGACTCCCCAAGGGGCAATGAGCAGTTCTTC,CATSRDSPRGNEQFF
TRBJ1-4,-,TRBV6-6,-,TGTGCCAGCACCCGGGCCCCTAATGAAAAACTGTTTTTT,CASTRAPNEKLFF
TRBJ2-1,-,TRBV10-3,-,TGTGCCATCAGTGAAGGATACAATGAGCAGTTCTTC,CAISEGYNEQFF
TRBJ2-3,-,TRBV29-1,-,TGCAGCGATAGGACCACAGATACGCAGTATTTT,CSDRTTDTQYF
TRBJ1-1,-,TRBV27,-,TGTGCCAGCAGTCGGACACGGGACAATGAAGCTTTCTTT,CASSRTRDNEAFF
TRBJ1-2,-,TRBV28,-,TGTGCCAGCAGTTTATCTGGCCCCTCTCGGGGCTACACCTTC,CASSLSGPSRGYTF
TRBJ1-1,-,TRBV6-1,-,TGTGCCAGCAGTGAACAAACAGGGTGGAGCACTGAAGCTTTCTTT,CASSEQTGWSTEAFF
TRBJ2-7,TRBD1,TRBV2,-,TGTGCCAGCAGCGGACAGGGAGCGTCCTACGAGCAGTACTTC,CASSGQGASYEQYF
TRBJ2-1,TRBD2,TRBV4-3,-,TGCGCCAGCAGCCAAGATCCGGGGGGCTCCTACAATGAGCAGTTCTTC,CASSQDPGGSYNEQFF
TRBJ1-1,-,TRBV29-1,few,TGCAGCGTTGGGGCAGCGAGGAACACTGAAGCTTTCTTT,CSVGAARNTEAFF
TRBJ2-3,-,TRBV10-2,-,TGCGCCAGCAGTGAACTAAGCGGTCCCCCCACAGATACGCAGTATTTT,CASSELSGPPTDTQYF
TRBJ2-1,TRBD2,TRBV28,-,TGTGCCAGCAGTCCTCACACCGGGACTAGCGGAAGGGGTGAGCAGTTCTTC,CASSPHTGTSGRGEQFF
TRBJ2-7,TRBD1,TRBV29-1,-,TGCAGCGTGGGGACAGGCTACGAGCAGTACTTC,CSVGTGYEQYF
TRBJ1-2,TRBD1,TRBV4-2,-,TGTGCCAGCAGCCAAGATTTGACAGGGAGAATGGATGGCTACACCTTC,CASSQDLTGRMDGYTF
TRBJ1-1,-,TRBV5-1,-,TGCGCCAGCAGCTTGCGTGCTGGGGGGAACACTGAAGCTTTCTTT,CASSLRAGGNTEAFF
TRBJ2-6,-,TRBV18,few,TGTGCCAGCTCATTCACAGGGTCTGGGGCCAACGTCCTGACTTTC,CASSFTGSGANVLTF
TRBJ2-5,-,TRBV11-1,few,TGTGCCAGCAGCTTATCCGCAGGCCCCCAAGAGACCCAGTACTTC,CASSLSAGPQETQYF
TRBJ2-2,-,TRBV11-3,-,TGTGCCAGCAGACCCAACCCCCCCACCGGGGAGCTGTTTTTT,CASRPNPPTGELFF
TRBJ2-3,-,TRBV6-5,-,TGTGCCAGCAGTGACCGGACGGACACAGATACGCAGTATTTT,CASSDRTDTDTQYF
TRBJ1-5,TRBD1,TRBV30,-,TGTGCCTGGACCCAGGACAGGGGCAATCAGCCCCAGCATTTT,CAWTQDRGNQPQHF
TRBJ1-2,-,TRBV28,many,TGTGCCAGCAGTTGGTTTAACTATGGCTACACCTTC,CASSWFNYGYTF
TRBJ2-2,-,TRBV27,-,TGTGCCAGCTGGAGTGGACCGATTGCCCTAAACACCGGGGAGCTGTTTTTT,CASWSGPIALNTGELFF
TRBJ2-5,TRBD2,TRBV27,once,TGTGCCAGCAGTTCCGACGGACGGAGTGGCGGGAGGTACCAAGAGACCCAGTACTTC,CASSSDGRSGGRYQETQYF
TRBJ2-1,-,TRBV18,-,TGTGCCAGCTCGGAGACAGCGACCTACAATGAGCAGTTCTTC,CASSETATYNEQFF
TRBJ1-5,-,TRBV19,-,TGTGCCAGTAAGACGAGACAGACGAGCAATCAGCCCCAGCATTTT,CASKTRQTSNQPQHF
TRBJ2-5,-,TRBV18,-,TGTGCCAGCTCCCTCCGAGCGGGCCAAGAGACCCAGTACTTC,CASSLRAGQETQYF
TRBJ2-7,-,TRBV28,-,TGTGCCAGCTGGGGACATTTTGCTTACGAGCAGTACTTC,CASWGHFAYEQYF
TRBJ2-1,-,TRBV11-1,-,TGTGCCAGCAGCTTAGAGATCCGGGGTGAGCAGTTCTTC,CASSLEIRGEQFF
TRBJ2-7,-,TRBV6-1,-,TGTGCCAGCAGCCTTGTGGGGGGCTACGAGCAGTACTTC,CASSLVGGYEQYF
TRBJ1-2,-,TRBV19,-,TGTGCCAGTAGTATAACCGGCAGCGCTATGGGTGGCTACACCTTC,CASSITGSAMGGYTF